These 29 T cell receptor beta chains were sequenced from one sample in a study of identical twins. TCRdb itself ran the 5' RACE reads through MiXCR, one entry per CDR3 protein. The table includes about 200,000 distinct CDR3 sequences, more than 6.5% detected once. This sample was also put to use in a study of yellow fever vaccine responses in identical twins.

The sequenced material came from memory (CD45RO+) T cells sorted from blood. Receptors were obtained from a woman between 18 and 30 years old in good health.

This clonotype was picked up many times. The CDR3 protein is CAISERNQETQYF. In DNA, the CDR3 is TGTGCCATCAGTGAGAGGAACCAAGAGACCCAGTACTTC. The J gene is TRBJ2-5, the V gene TRBV10-3; D remains unclear. The CDR3 runs to 13 residues. CDR1 is ENHRY, CDR2 SYGVKD, per germline. Trimming pared 2 bases from V and 0 bases from J, leaving 4 bases between.

The V call is TRBV7-3, the J call TRBJ2-2; no reliable D call. Germline V gene sequence: CDR1 SGHTA, CDR2 FQGTGA. This CDR3 is built from 13 residues. V was clipped by 3 bases and J by 8 bases, with 10 bases between them. The CDR3 bases are TGTGCCAGCAGCTTTAGTAGTGGAGGGGAGCTGTTTTTT. Its protein product is CASSFSSGGELFF.

This clonotype has a handful of counts. This chain links TRBV7-2 with TRBJ2-7; 8 bases match TRBD2. Trimming took 3 bases from V and 1 from J; bases not matched to a gene: 2. The CDR3 spans 14 residues. Germline-derived CDR1 and CDR2 are SGHTA and FQGNSA. The CDR3 sequence: CASSLGGRSYEQYF. The CDR3 DNA is TGTGCCAGCAGCTTGGGCGGGAGGTCCTACGAGCAGTACTTC.

This clonotype was seen only a few times. The chain combines TRBV3-1 with TRBJ2-5; D uncertain. The V end lost 0 bases, the J end lost 2 bases, and 13 bases lay between the germline ends. The CDR3 spans 16 residues. Germline V gene data show CDR1 as LGHDT and CDR2 as YNNKEL (reference sequence). The CDR3 DNA reads as TGTGCCAGCAGCCAAGATAGGCGGCCTATACAAGAGACCCAGTACTTC. It yields the protein CASSQDRRPIQETQYF.

This clonotype appeared a few times. The chain links TRBV30 to TRBJ2-1; unclear D gene. The CDR3 extends over 16 amino acids. The V end was cut by 0 bases, the J end by 2 bases, with 14 bases between. Per the germline V gene, CDR1 is GTSNPN and CDR2 is SVGIG (reference sequence). As DNA, the CDR3 is TGTGCCTGGAGTGTACAAGGGTCCCTGACCTACAATGAGCAGTTCTTC. Protein sequence: CAWSVQGSLTYNEQFF.

This clonotype was seen more than once but under ten times. The V and J genes are TRBV6-2 or TRBV6-3 and TRBJ2-3; 8 bases are shared with TRBD1. Germline trimming cut 6 bases from V and 2 bases from J; bases unmatched to any gene: 13. The CDR3 is made up of 17 amino acids. Germline assignment: CDR1 MNHEY and CDR2 SVGEGT. The CDR3 nucleotides read TGTGCCAGCAGCCACCCTAGGAGGACAGGGCCCACAGATACGCAGTATTTT. This codes for CASSHPRRTGPTDTQYF.

As regards this clonotype: The germline gene is not matched at one end of the junction; a read error may be the cause. The V gene is TRBV7-2, the J gene TRBJ2-3, with D tentatively TRBD2 (6 bases). Per germline, CDR1 SGHTA and CDR2 FQGNSA. The CDR3 spans 15 residues. The CDR3 region has the DNA TGTGCCAGCATCTTAACCGGCGGGGCACACGATACGCAGTATTTT. Its protein product is CASILTGGAHDTQYF.

This clonotype was recorded many times. This chain links TRBV12-3 or TRBV12-4 with TRBJ2-7, with 7 bases aligning to TRBD1. This CDR3 has 13 residues. With 5 bases clipped from V and 6 bases from J, the junction kept 7 bases outside the gene matches. The CDR3 here is CASSLRQGGEQYF. For the CDR3, the DNA is TGTGCCAGCAGTCTACGACAGGGCGGCGAGCAGTACTTC.

This clonotype was seen ten or more times. The chain employs TRBV10-3 and TRBJ2-3; the D gene is possibly TRBD2 (6 bases). The CDR3 contains 15 residues. V was clipped by 8 bases and J by 2 bases, with 17 bases between them. Germline CDR1 reads ENHRY; CDR2 reads SYGVKD. CDR3 DNA sequence: TGTGCCATCGCTGAAAGACTAGACGCCACAGATACGCAGTATTTT. This codes for CAIAERLDATDTQYF.

In this sample, this clonotype turned up a few times. The chain has TRBV9 and TRBJ2-6, with 9 positions matching TRBD1. The CDR3 spans 18 residues. Germline CDR1 and CDR2: SGDLS and YYNGEE. J was trimmed by 3 bases and V by 1 base; bases with no gene match: 8. The CDR3 nucleotides are TGTGCCAGCAGCGTAAAGGACAGGGGAGTAATTGGGGCCAACGTCCTGACTTTC. Translation: CASSVKDRGVIGANVLTF.

This clonotype was seen many times. The chain joins TRBV7-8 to TRBJ1-1; a possible D gene is TRBD1 (5 bases). CDR3 length: 15 amino acids. Germline loops: CDR1 SGHVS, CDR2 FQNEAQ. The germline V and J ends were trimmed by 7 bases and 3 bases, with 18 bases remaining between them. The CDR3 sequence: CASMRWGVSDTEAFF. As DNA, the CDR3 is TGTGCCAGCATGCGATGGGGGGTCAGTGACACTGAAGCTTTCTTT.

This clonotype was found many times. The chain links TRBV9 to TRBJ2-2; D is undetermined. V shed 0 bases and J shed 0 bases, with 3 bases lying between them. CDR1 and CDR2 (germline): SGDLS, YYNGEE. This CDR3 contains 14 residues. CDR3 residues: CASSVGANTGELFF. The CDR3 region has the DNA TGTGCCAGCAGCGTAGGGGCGAACACCGGGGAGCTGTTTTTT.

This clonotype was observed at least ten times. This sequence joins TRBV6-5 and TRBJ1-3, with D unresolved. V was trimmed by 0 bases and J by 0 bases, leaving 6 bases between them. The CDR3 has 15 residues. Germline loops: CDR1 MNHEY, CDR2 SVGAGI. CDR3 in DNA: TGTGCCAGCAGTTACTCCGGCAGCTCTGGAAACACCATATATTTT. Translation: CASSYSGSSGNTIYF.

This clonotype was recorded at least ten times. The chain links TRBV4-3 to TRBJ2-1, with 10 bases lining up with TRBD2. Germline CDR1 is LGHNA and CDR2 is YSLEER. This CDR3 is built from 18 residues. V was pared by 1 base and J by 3 bases, with 9 bases of the junction left unmatched. CDR3 protein: CASSQADLAGASYNEQFF. CDR3 DNA: TGCGCCAGCAGCCAAGCCGACCTAGCGGGAGCGAGCTACAATGAGCAGTTCTTC.

This clonotype was counted at least ten times. The chain combines TRBV12-3 or TRBV12-4 with TRBJ1-5; D ambiguous. Trimming cost V 3 bases and J 6 bases, with 6 bases left between them. The CDR3 has 12 amino acids. In DNA, the CDR3 is TGTGCCAGCAGTTTTTCATCTCAGCCCCAGCATTTT. Amino acid sequence: CASSFSSQPQHF.

Many counts were recorded for this clonotype. V is TRBV29-1 and J is TRBJ2-3; 7 nucleotides line up with TRBD2. V gave up 0 bases and J gave up 4 bases; unmatched junction bases: 10. Germline assignment: CDR1 SQVTM and CDR2 ANQGSEA. The CDR3 sequence is 16 residues long. The CDR3 protein is CSVEDYAGADPDTQYF. The CDR3, as DNA: TGCAGCGTTGAAGACTACGCGGGAGCGGACCCAGATACGCAGTATTTT.

As concerns this clonotype: A much larger clone differs by one base, so this may be a read error. The rearrangement uses TRBV14 and TRBJ2-7; 9 bases are shared with TRBD1. The germline V gene has CDR1 SGHDN and CDR2 FVKESK. CDR3 length: 13 residues. The V segment lost 5 bases and the J segment 7 bases; nucleotides outside the gene matches: 6. This CDR3 reads CASSEDRGGEQYF. The CDR3 coding sequence is TGTGCCAGCAGCGAGGACAGGGGAGGGGAGCAGTACTTC.

The CDR3 region is CASSYDRGHNEQFF. The CDR3, as DNA: TGCGCCAGCAGCTACGACAGGGGCCACAATGAGCAGTTCTTC. The chain recombines TRBV5-1 with TRBJ2-1; 8 bases align to TRBD1. With 3 bases clipped from V and 5 bases from J, the junction kept 4 bases outside the gene matches. The germline V gene encodes CDR1 SGHRS and CDR2 YFSETQ. This CDR3 has 14 amino acids.

This clonotype has at least ten counts. The V and J genes are TRBV7-2 and TRBJ2-1; 7 positions match TRBD2. With V trimmed by 1 base and J by 9 bases, 6 bases remained unmatched. CDR1 and CDR2 from the germline V gene are SGHTA and FQGNSA. This CDR3 spans 14 amino acids. CDR3 in amino acids: CASSLEGGPSEQFF. In nucleotides, the CDR3 is TGTGCCAGCAGCTTAGAGGGAGGGCCCTCTGAGCAGTTCTTC.

The chain couples TRBV29-1 to TRBJ2-7; D not certain. Trimming removed 4 bases at V and 2 bases at J, with 12 bases between. This CDR3 has 13 amino acids. Germline V gives CDR1 SQVTM, CDR2 ANQGSEA. The CDR3 DNA is TGCAGCGTTGGTGAAGGGTACACCTACGAGCAGTACTTC. This codes for CSVGEGYTYEQYF.

The sample holds a few counts of this clonotype. This chain connects TRBV6-2 or TRBV6-3 to TRBJ1-2; 7 bases map to TRBD1. The CDR3 spans 14 residues. Germline-derived CDR1 and CDR2 are MNHEY and SVGEGT. V was pared by 1 base and J by 6 bases, with 5 bases of the junction left unmatched. CDR3 DNA: TGTGCCAGCAGTTACTTATGGGACAGCGATGGCTACACCTTC. Protein product: CASSYLWDSDGYTF.

There are many counts of this clonotype. The V and J genes are TRBV12-3 or TRBV12-4 and TRBJ1-1; 8 bases match TRBD1. This CDR3 comprises 13 residues. V lost 4 bases, J lost 4 bases, and 2 bases stayed unmatched. The DNA for the CDR3 is TGTGCCAGCAGTTCAACAGGGGGCACTGAAGCTTTCTTT. Its translation: CASSSTGGTEAFF.

This clonotype has a count of ten or more. The V and J genes are TRBV7-2 and TRBJ1-2; 9 positions agree with TRBD1. Germline V gene data show CDR1 as SGHTA and CDR2 as FQGNSA. The CDR3 extends over 14 amino acids. V was clipped by 4 bases and J by 7 bases; unmatched bases: 7. The CDR3 loop reads CASSSDRGFSGYTF. The CDR3 nucleotides read TGTGCCAGCAGCTCGGACAGGGGATTCTCTGGCTACACCTTC.

This clonotype has a count of ten or more. The rearrangement joins TRBV20-1 to TRBJ2-7; 12 nucleotides align to TRBD2. The CDR3 contains 15 residues. V gave up 6 bases and J gave up 3 bases; unmatched junction bases: 9. Germline-derived CDR1 and CDR2 are DFQATT and SNEGSKA (reference sequence). This chain's CDR3 is CSARSLAGGDYEQYF. The CDR3 DNA reads as TGCAGTGCCAGGAGTCTAGCGGGAGGGGACTACGAGCAGTACTTC.

This clonotype was seen repeatedly, ten times or more. The chain joins TRBV9 to TRBJ2-1; D unclear. The germline gives CDR1 SGDLS, CDR2 YYNGEE. Trimming removed 7 bases from V and 8 bases from J, with 13 bases in between. The CDR3 is 12 residues long. Here the CDR3 DNA reads TGTGCCAGCGGGCCACTACAGTATGAGCAGTTCTTC. Protein product: CASGPLQYEQFF.

V and J are TRBV7-3 and TRBJ2-3; possible D gene TRBD1, 5 bases. The CDR3 totals 15 residues. The germline CDR1 and CDR2 sequences are SGHTA and FQGTGA. Trimming took 1 base from V and 6 from J, leaving 14 bases between them. This CDR3 is CASSLIGAATDTQYF. CDR3 bases: TGTGCCAGCAGCTTAATAGGGGCCGCCACGGATACGCAGTATTTT.

This clonotype was detected ten times or more. This chain joins TRBV7-9 and TRBJ2-1; D is possibly TRBD1 or TRBD2 (5 bases each). V lost 5 bases and J 5 bases, leaving 16 bases between the germline ends. The CDR3 is 15 amino acids. Germline values: CDR1 SEHNR, CDR2 FQNEAQ (reference sequence). CDR3: CASSDGGASHNEQFF. CDR3 bases: TGTGCCAGCAGCGATGGGGGAGCAAGCCACAATGAGCAGTTCTTC.

This clonotype was counted only a few times. This sequence joins TRBV5-1 and TRBJ2-6, with 9 bases identical to TRBD1. After removal of 5 bases from V and 2 bases from J, the junction contained 11 bases not matched to a gene. Looked up from germline, CDR1 is SGHRS and CDR2 is YFSETQ. The CDR3 has 18 amino acids. The CDR3 DNA is TGCGCCAGCAGACCCGCCGGGACAGGGAGTACTGGGGCCAACGTCCTGACTTTC. Translation: CASRPAGTGSTGANVLTF.

This sequence joins TRBV5-1 and TRBJ2-5; D is ambiguous. With 0 bases removed from V and 3 bases from J, the gap between germline ends came to 12 bases. Germline lookup yields CDR1 SGHRS and CDR2 YFSETQ. The length of the CDR3 is 15 residues. For the CDR3, the DNA is TGCGCCAGCAGCTTGGGTGGGCAGTCGAAAGAGACCCAGTACTTC. It yields the protein CASSLGGQSKETQYF.